This paragraph reports one TCR beta chain. The same CDR3 is also encoded by other DNA sequences in this sample. This entry comes from a study of blood T cell repertoires in COVID-19. The wider study: In each case, the material was cDNA or gDNA derived from T cells, B-cell-depleted T cells, or PBMCs.

Original analysis: Using reference gene primer amplification, nucleated cell counts were estimated. TCRdb keeps only in-frame clones here, not all; method: immunoSEQ multiplex PCR. The DNA was the basis for D and trimming; V, J and clone size are from that table. The table lists roughly 250,000 clones, about nine tenths of them singletons. This CDR3 contains 14 residues. Germline lookup yields CDR1 SGHRS and CDR2 YFSETQ. Losses at the gene ends were 0 bases for V and 5 bases for J; bases not matched to a gene: 2. Sequenced sample: PBMCs or T cells enriched from blood (not recorded which). This receptor was obtained from a woman in her 30s with acute COVID-19. The J gene is TRBJ1-2, the V gene TRBV5-1; the match to TRBD1 covers 9 bases. The CDR3 nucleotides are TGCGCCAGCAGCTTGGGACAGGGGGGTTATGGCTACACCTTC. Its translation: CASSLGQGGYGYTF.